The 21 T cell receptor beta chains below come from one sample, sequenced in a study of T cells in Graves' hyperthyroidism and ophthalmopathy. RNA transcripts served as the template for amplifying TCR beta CDR3 regions. The HTBI primer set served for first-round RT-PCR of the TCR CDR3. TCRdb redid the calling of the multiplex PCR reads with MiXCR, one entry per CDR3 protein. The repertoire includes about 300,000 distinct CDR3 sequences, 16% of them detected once, and around 35% sits in the top ten. Material for sequencing was blood. The receptors here all came from a man aged 25 to 40 with Graves' hyperthyroidism.

This clonotype has more than one count but fewer than ten. The rearrangement links TRBV6-6 to TRBJ1-2, with 9 bases fitting TRBD1. CDR1 and CDR2 (germline): MNHNY, SVGAGI (reference sequence). The V gene end was trimmed by 2 bases and the J gene end by 4 bases; junction bases not matched to a gene: 17. CDR3 length: 19 residues. CDR3 coding DNA: TGTGCCAGCAGTTACCCGATAGGATTTGGGGACAGGGCTTTCTATGGCTACACCTTC. Protein sequence: CASSYPIGFGDRAFYGYTF.

This clonotype was detected ten times or more. The chain couples TRBV2 to TRBJ1-4; D is ambiguous. CDR3 size: 14 residues. Trimming shortened V by 6 bases and J by 1 base, and 9 bases separated the two germline ends. Germline assignment: CDR1 SNHLY and CDR2 FYNNEI. The CDR3 coding sequence is TGTGCCAGCAGATTGGATGGAACTAATGAAAAACTGTTTTTT. Its protein product is CASRLDGTNEKLFF.

This clonotype appeared many times. The chain couples TRBV28 to TRBJ2-7, with 10 nucleotides matching TRBD2. The V gene end was trimmed by 4 bases and the J gene end by 4 bases; junction bases not matched to a gene: 4. Germline V lookup: CDR1 MDHEN, CDR2 SYDVKM. The CDR3 is 14 residues long. CDR3 in amino acids: CASSYSGRMYEQYF. Here the CDR3 DNA reads TGTGCCAGCAGTTATAGCGGGAGGATGTACGAGCAGTACTTC.

J is TRBJ2-1 and V is TRBV15; TRBD2 matches 9 bases. Germline V gives CDR1 LNHNV, CDR2 YYDKDF (reference sequence). J lost 5 bases, V lost 5 bases, and 10 bases had no gene match. The CDR3 covers 16 residues. The DNA of the CDR3 is TGTGCCACCAGCGTACGGTTAGCGGGAGCTGACAATGAGCAGTTCTTC. It yields the protein CATSVRLAGADNEQFF.

This clonotype has a count of ten or more. The genes are TRBV2 and TRBJ1-2; no reliable D call. From germline, CDR1 is SNHLY and CDR2 FYNNEI. This CDR3 is 13 amino acids long. Trimming took off 9 bases at V and 8 bases at J, with 19 bases between the two ends. The CDR3 reads CASGTEGTRGYTF. CDR3 in DNA: TGTGCCAGTGGAACAGAGGGAACGAGGGGCTACACCTTC.

The rearrangement uses TRBV5-1 and TRBJ2-2; D possibly matches TRBD1 or TRBD2 (5 bases each). Germline CDR1 reads SGHRS; CDR2 reads YFSETQ. The CDR3 has 14 amino acids. V was trimmed by 0 bases and J by 4 bases, leaving 7 bases between them. For the CDR3, the DNA is TGCGCCAGCAGCTTGGGGGGGAGCACCGGGGAGCTGTTTTTT. As protein: CASSLGGSTGELFF.

In its sample, this clonotype was seen many times. The J gene is TRBJ2-7, the V gene TRBV14; a possible D gene is TRBD2 (5 bases). The CDR3 is 15 amino acids. V lost 1 base and J lost 3, with 13 bases in between. CDR1 is SGHDN and CDR2 is FVKESK in the germline V gene. CDR3: CASSQGGMHRYEQYF. The CDR3 region has the DNA TGTGCCAGCAGCCAAGGAGGGATGCACCGCTACGAGCAGTACTTC.

This clonotype was seen many times. V usage is TRBV4-2 and J usage is TRBJ1-5; D uncertain. V shed 1 base and J shed 5 bases, with 9 bases lying between them. From germline, CDR1 is LGHNA and CDR2 YNFKEQ. The CDR3 extends over 14 amino acids. This chain's CDR3 is CASSQGTQDQPQHF. Here the CDR3 DNA reads TGTGCCAGCAGCCAAGGGACTCAAGATCAGCCCCAGCATTTT.

This clonotype occurred many times. The gene calls are TRBV11-1 and TRBJ1-1; no definite D call. The CDR3 extends over 13 amino acids. Deletions cut 5 bases from V and 5 bases from J, with 12 bases between. CDR1 is SGHAT, CDR2 FQDESV, per germline (reference sequence). CDR3 DNA: TGTGCCAGCAGCCCCGTGGGGAGGACTGAAGCTTTCTTT. It is translated as CASSPVGRTEAFF. Looking up the rest from reference TRBV11-1 and TRBJ1-1 gives the full variable domain: EAEVAQSPRYKITEKSQAVAFWCDPISGHATLYWYRQILGQGPELLVQFQDESVVDDSQLPKDRFSAERLKGVDSTLKIQPAELGDSAMYLCASSPVGRTEAFFGQGTRLTVV.

This clonotype was counted many times. The rearrangement joins TRBV11-2 to TRBJ2-1, with a possible D match to TRBD2 (6 bases). The germline V gene has CDR1 SGHAT and CDR2 FQNNGV. Trimming cost V 3 bases and J 0 bases, with 18 bases left between them. The CDR3 is 18 amino acids. The CDR3 region is CASSFGIAAPSSYNEQFF. The CDR3 region has the DNA TGTGCCAGCAGCTTTGGGATAGCGGCCCCAAGCTCCTACAATGAGCAGTTCTTC.

The gene calls are TRBV15 and TRBJ2-5; D may match TRBD1 or TRBD2 (6 bases each). Germline CDR1 and CDR2: LNHNV and YYDKDF (reference sequence). The V gene lost 0 bases and the J gene lost 5 bases, with 13 bases spanning the gap. CDR3 length equals 15 residues. The CDR3 loop reads CATSRDRTAGETQYF. CDR3 in DNA: TGTGCCACCAGCAGAGACAGGACAGCGGGTGAGACCCAGTACTTC.

V is TRBV18 and J is TRBJ1-4, with D maybe TRBD1 (6 bases). The germline CDR1 and CDR2 sequences are KGHSH and LQKENI. V lost 1 base and J 0 bases, leaving 18 bases between the germline ends. This CDR3 is 19 amino acids long. The CDR3 DNA follows: TGTGCCAGCTCACCACGCAGGGGCAGTTCCCAAGCAACTAATGAAAAACTGTTTTTT. Its translation is CASSPRRGSSQATNEKLFF.

The rearrangement links TRBV20-1 to TRBJ2-2; TRBD1 matches 9 bases. Germline CDR1 reads DFQATT; CDR2 reads SNEGSKA (reference sequence). V lost 1 base to trimming and J lost 0 bases; unmatched junction nucleotides: 12. The CDR3 is made up of 19 amino acids. The CDR3 loop reads CSARAGTGRSPTNTGELFF. The CDR3 DNA reads TGCAGTGCTAGAGCGGGGACAGGGAGGTCTCCGACGAACACCGGGGAGCTGTTTTTT.

The chain joins TRBV9 to TRBJ2-2; D tentatively fits TRBD1 or TRBD2 (6 bases each). V was shortened by 0 bases and J by 4 bases, with 10 bases between the two germline ends. Germline CDR1 and CDR2: SGDLS and YYNGEE. The CDR3 spans 15 residues. CDR3 DNA sequence: TGTGCCAGCAGCGTAGAAGGGGGAGGCACCGGGGAGCTGTTTTTT. It translates to CASSVEGGGTGELFF.

The table lists this clonotype with many counts. The chain joins TRBV3-1 to TRBJ2-3; tentatively, D is TRBD2 (5 bases). The ends were cut back, 1 base at V and 2 bases at J, with 13 bases in the middle. CDR1 LGHDT and CDR2 YNNKEL come from the germline V gene (reference sequence). This CDR3 has 16 amino acids. The CDR3 DNA follows: TGTGCCAGCAGCCAAGCTGGAGCTAGCCTCACAGATACGCAGTATTTT. Encoded protein: CASSQAGASLTDTQYF.

Ten or more counts support this clonotype. The chain employs TRBV12-3 or TRBV12-4 and TRBJ2-1; D remains ambiguous. V dropped 1 base and J dropped 6 bases, with 7 bases sitting between them. The CDR3 is 13 residues long. The CDR3 protein is CASSLEFRNEQFF. For the CDR3, the DNA is TGTGCCAGCAGTTTAGAATTCCGCAATGAGCAGTTCTTC.

To note about this clonotype: A much larger clonotype is one base distant, so this may be a read error. The gene calls are TRBV19 and TRBJ1-1, with 7 nucleotides matching TRBD1. The CDR3 has 14 residues. The germline V gene has CDR1 LNHDA and CDR2 SQIVND (reference sequence). V lost 4 bases, J lost 10 bases, and 12 bases stayed unmatched. CDR3 sequence reads: CASSTGQSYSGAFF. The CDR3 bases are TGTGCCAGTAGTACGGGACAGTCATACTCTGGAGCTTTCTTT. The whole variable domain, filled in from reference TRBV19 and TRBJ1-1, reads DGGITQSPKYLFRKEGQNVTLSCEQNLNHDAMYWYRQDPGQGLRLIYYSQIVNDFQKGDIAEGYSVSREKKESFPLTVTSAQKNPTAFYLCASSTGQSYSGAFFGQGTRLTVV.

This clonotype occurred many times. The CDR3, as DNA: TGTGCCAGCAGCTTGACGGGTGTGGTACCGAACTATGGCTACACCTTC. Translated, it gives CASSLTGVVPNYGYTF. The rearrangement uses TRBV5-5 and TRBJ1-2; D remains ambiguous. This CDR3 has 16 residues. Germline V gene data show CDR1 as SGHKS and CDR2 as YYEKEE (reference sequence). V gave up 1 base and J gave up 2 bases, with 15 bases separating them. Looking up the rest from reference TRBV5-5 and TRBJ1-2 gives the full variable domain: DAGVTQSPTHLIKTRGQQVTLRCSPISGHKSVSWYQQVLGQGPQFIFQYYEKEERGRGNFPDRFSARQFPNYSSELNVNALLLGDSALYLCASSLTGVVPNYGYTFGSGTRLTVV.

This chain joins TRBV6-1 and TRBJ1-1, with 9 bases identical to TRBD1. CDR3 length: 15 amino acids. Germline-derived CDR1 and CDR2 are MNHNS and SASEGT. The ends lost 5 bases at V and 1 base at J; junction bases unmatched: 5. The CDR3 DNA reads TGTGCCAGCAGTCAACAGGGGGCCGGGAACACTGAAGCTTTCTTT. Protein sequence: CASSQQGAGNTEAFF.

This chain uses TRBV13 with TRBJ2-2; D gene unclear. The V gene lost 1 base and the J gene lost 4 bases, with 4 bases spanning the gap. Germline V gives CDR1 PRHDT, CDR2 FYEKMQ (reference sequence). The CDR3 has 13 amino acids. CDR3 DNA sequence: TGTGCCAGCAGCTTAGAGGCCACCGGGGAGCTGTTTTTT. This encodes CASSLEATGELFF. The entire variable domain, with the rest obtained from reference TRBV13 and TRBJ2-2, is as follows: AAGVIQSPRHLIKEKRETATLKCYPIPRHDTVYWYQQGPGQDPQFLISFYEKMQSDKGSIPDRFSAQQFSDYHSELNMSSLELGDSALYFCASSLEATGELFFGEGSRLTVL.

This chain links TRBV5-5 with TRBJ2-5; 7 bases align to TRBD2. The germline gives CDR1 SGHKS, CDR2 YYEKEE (reference sequence). The trim removed 1 base at V and 4 bases at J, leaving 7 bases unmatched. The CDR3 has 15 residues. CDR3 DNA sequence: TGTGCCAGCAGCTTGCGGGCGGGAGTTGGAGAGACCCAGTACTTC. It codes for CASSLRAGVGETQYF. Complete variable domain (other parts from reference TRBV5-5 and TRBJ2-5): DAGVTQSPTHLIKTRGQQVTLRCSPISGHKSVSWYQQVLGQGPQFIFQYYEKEERGRGNFPDRFSARQFPNYSSELNVNALLLGDSALYLCASSLRAGVGETQYFGPGTRLLVL.